The next 16 T cell receptor beta chains were all read from a single sample in a study of shared clonotypes between healthy human individuals. Sequencing used immunoSEQ multiplex PCR; TCRdb keeps in-frame clones, though not all of them. The sample has 2 million to 2.5 million clones, under 97% seen once; the top ten hold less than 0.15%. The sample comprised naive CD4+ T cells sorted from blood. Subset defined: CD45RA+ positively selected. These receptors were taken from a man between 18 and 35 years old in good health.

The chain is built from TRBV6-6 and TRBJ1-1; possibly TRBD1 for D (6 bases). CDR3 length: 15 residues. V was trimmed by 7 bases and J by 5 bases, leaving 20 bases between them. Germline V gene sequence: CDR1 MNHNY, CDR2 SVGAGI (reference sequence). As DNA, the CDR3 is TGTGCCAGCACCGGAGGGGGGGATTGGCGGACTGAAGCTTTCTTT. Its protein product is CASTGGGDWRTEAFF.

This rearrangement joins TRBV5-1 to TRBJ2-1; D not resolved. V was cut by 0 bases and J by 5 bases, with 3 bases left in between. CDR3 length equals 12 residues. CDR1 is SGHRS and CDR2 is YFSETQ in the germline V gene. In DNA form, the CDR3 reads TGCGCCAGCAGCTTGGACGACAATGAGCAGTTCTTC. This gives the protein CASSLDDNEQFF.

Turning to this clone: Within the sample, other DNA sequences also encode this same CDR3. The rearrangement joins TRBV18 to TRBJ2-2; D possibly corresponds to TRBD2 (5 bases). Germline CDR1 reads KGHSH; CDR2 reads LQKENI. Trimming left V 2 bases short and J 0 bases short, with 7 bases between. CDR3 length equals 15 residues. The CDR3 DNA follows: TGTGCCAGCTCACCAGGAGGCACGAACACCGGGGAGCTGTTTTTT. Protein sequence: CASSPGGTNTGELFF.

This chain links TRBV5-5 with TRBJ1-2; no reliable D call. The V end was cut by 2 bases, the J end by 1 base, with 12 bases between. CDR3 size: 15 residues. CDR1 SGHKS and CDR2 YYEKEE come from the germline V gene (reference sequence). CDR3: CASSLGQSLNYGYTF. Written as DNA, the CDR3 is TGTGCCAGCAGCTTAGGGCAGAGCCTTAACTATGGCTACACCTTC.

The chain carries TRBV7-2 and TRBJ2-3; D gene ambiguous. V shed 1 base and J shed 0 bases, with 8 bases lying between them. Looked up from germline, CDR1 is SGHTA and CDR2 is FQGNSA. This CDR3 has 15 residues. The CDR3 bases are TGTGCCAGCAGCTTAGAGCCGGAAAGCACAGATACGCAGTATTTT. It specifies CASSLEPESTDTQYF. The whole variable domain, filled in from reference TRBV7-2 and TRBJ2-3, reads GAGVSQSPSNKVTEKGKDVELRCDPISGHTALYWYRQSLGQGLEFLIYFQGNSAPDKSGLPSDRFSAERTGGSVSTLTIQRTQQEDSAVYLCASSLEPESTDTQYFGPGTRLTVL.

CDR3 amino acids: CASSQAPGLAGAYEQYF. CDR3 DNA: TGTGCCAGCAGCCAAGCACCTGGACTAGCGGGAGCCTACGAGCAGTACTTC. The gene calls are TRBV4-2 and TRBJ2-7; the match to TRBD2 covers 13 bases. The V segment lost 1 base and the J segment 2 bases; nucleotides outside the gene matches: 5. Germline loops: CDR1 LGHNA, CDR2 YNFKEQ. This CDR3 region has 17 residues.

This chain connects TRBV7-9 to TRBJ2-1; 13 bases fit TRBD2. The CDR3 consists of 15 residues. CDR1 SEHNR and CDR2 FQNEAQ come from the germline V gene (reference sequence). The V gene end was trimmed by 5 bases and the J gene end by 10 bases; junction bases not matched to a gene: 8. In DNA form, the CDR3 reads TGTGCCAGCAGCCCCTGGACTAGCGGGGGACCGGAGCAGTTCTTC. It codes for CASSPWTSGGPEQFF.

The CDR3 is CASSLFKDTNQPQHF. The CDR3 DNA is TGTGCCAGCAGTTTATTCAAGGACACCAATCAGCCCCAGCATTTT. This chain joins TRBV27 and TRBJ1-5; D perhaps matches TRBD1 (5 bases). Trimming cost V 1 base and J 3 bases, with 10 bases left between them. From germline, CDR1 is MNHEY and CDR2 SMNVEV (reference sequence). The CDR3 has 15 residues.

This clone has just one count. The chain carries TRBV15 and TRBJ1-1; weak D call: TRBD1 (6 bases). Germline CDR1 LNHNV, CDR2 YYDKDF (reference sequence). Trimming took 5 bases from V and 10 from J, leaving 17 bases between them. This CDR3 has 13 residues. Here the CDR3 DNA reads TGTGCCACCAGCGGAAGAAACAGGGCGCGAGCTTTCTTT. It yields the protein CATSGRNRARAFF.

The rearrangement joins TRBV14 to TRBJ2-3; D is tentatively TRBD1 or TRBD2 (6 bases each). The germline CDR1 and CDR2 sequences are SGHDN and FVKESK. V lost 1 base to trimming and J lost 2 bases, with 13 bases between them. This CDR3 has 16 residues. DNA of the CDR3: TGTGCCAGCAGCCAAGGGTCGGGGGCCCTCACAGATACGCAGTATTTT. Its protein is CASSQGSGALTDTQYF.

This sequence joins TRBV30 and TRBJ2-5; D is unresolved. The CDR3 length is 12 residues. Trimming shortened V by 4 bases and J by 2 bases, and 8 bases separated the two germline ends. In germline, CDR1 is GTSNPN, CDR2 SVGIG (reference sequence). This CDR3 reads CAWKPTQETQYF. DNA for the CDR3: TGTGCCTGGAAACCAACTCAAGAGACCCAGTACTTC. Looking up the rest from reference TRBV30 and TRBJ2-5 gives the full variable domain: SQTIHQWPATLVQPVGSPLSLECTVEGTSNPNLYWYRQAAGRGLQLLFYSVGIGQISSEVPQNLSASRPQDRQFILSSKKLLLSDSGFYLCAWKPTQETQYFGPGTRLLVL.

This chain uses TRBV7-2 with TRBJ2-3, with no clear D. Germline lookup yields CDR1 SGHTA and CDR2 FQGNSA. The CDR3 loop spans 14 amino acids. Trimming took 7 bases from V and 0 from J, leaving 11 bases between them. The CDR3 spells CASKSEASTDTQYF. As DNA, the CDR3 is TGTGCCAGCAAGTCTGAGGCTAGCACAGATACGCAGTATTTT.

The genes are TRBV11-2 and TRBJ1-1; the D gene is possibly TRBD1 (6 bases). V was cut by 10 bases and J by 1 base, with 19 bases left in between. The germline V gene has CDR1 SGHAT and CDR2 FQNNGV. This CDR3 has 15 residues. The DNA of the CDR3 is TGTGCCACCATTACTCGGGGGCAGACGAACACTGAAGCTTTCTTT. This codes for CATITRGQTNTEAFF.

The gene calls are TRBV2 and TRBJ2-2; 8 nucleotides line up with TRBD2. Losses at the gene ends were 4 bases for V and 6 bases for J; bases not matched to a gene: 4. The CDR3 runs to 14 residues. Germline loops: CDR1 SNHLY, CDR2 FYNNEI. CDR3 sequence: CASSGPGGAGELFF. The DNA of the CDR3 is TGTGCCAGCAGTGGCCCGGGGGGGGCCGGGGAGCTGTTTTTT.

This chain joins TRBV2 and TRBJ2-1; possible D gene TRBD2, 6 bases. Deletions cut 4 bases from V and 5 bases from J, with 15 bases between. CDR1 is SNHLY, CDR2 FYNNEI, per germline. The CDR3 totals 15 residues. The CDR3 reads CASSVGRGLNNEQFF. The CDR3 DNA follows: TGTGCCAGCAGTGTAGGTCGGGGACTTAACAATGAGCAGTTCTTC.

V usage is TRBV18 and J usage is TRBJ2-3; 8 nucleotides align to TRBD2. The germline V gene has CDR1 KGHSH and CDR2 LQKENI. Trimming at V came to 5 bases and at J to 0 bases, leaving 10 bases not matched to a gene. The CDR3 sequence is 17 residues long. DNA of the CDR3: TGTGCCAGCTCAGCGAAACTAGCGGAAACTAGCACAGATACGCAGTATTTT. The encoded protein is CASSAKLAETSTDTQYF. Using reference TRBV18 and TRBJ2-3 for the parts outside the CDR3, the full variable domain is NAGVMQNPRHLVRRRGQEARLRCSPMKGHSHVYWYRQLPEEGLKFMVYLQKENIIDESGMPKERFSAEFPKEGPSILRIQQVVRGDSAAYFCASSAKLAETSTDTQYFGPGTRLTVL.